A single sample is the source of the 26 T cell receptor beta chains below, sequenced in a study of STAT5B mutations in CD4+ large granular lymphocyte leukemia (dated by TCRdb to 2022 to 2024). Receptor amplification or capture employed the immunoSEQ multiplex PCR assay. Sourced from immuneACCESS, this table was stored by TCRdb with only in-frame sequences that have V and J called. A share of the clones is absent; for the studies checked, an unresolved V gene accounts for under half, and the remainder has no known explanation. This sample comprises some 21,000 clones, 70% to 85% of them detected only once. The biggest ten clones account for around 4% of the sample. The sample taken for sequencing was CD4+ T cells from blood buffy coats. The receptors were gathered from a human donor in good health.

This chain connects TRBV7-2 to TRBJ1-2, with D unresolved. Trimming removed 5 bases from V and 1 base from J, with 5 bases in between. The V gene's germline CDR1 is SGHTA and CDR2 FQGNSA. This CDR3 spans 12 amino acids. CDR3 protein: CASSGVNYGYTF. The CDR3 DNA sequence: TGTGCCAGCAGCGGGGTTAACTATGGCTACACCTTC.

The CDR3 nucleotides are TGTGCCAGCAGCCCACCGGGACTAGGAAGCACAGATACGCAGTATTTT. It yields the protein CASSPPGLGSTDTQYF. The chain has TRBV11-3 and TRBJ2-3, with 8 bases matching TRBD2. V lost 5 bases to trimming and J lost 0 bases; unmatched junction nucleotides: 7. Germline CDR1 SGHNT, CDR2 YENEEA. This CDR3 contains 16 residues.

The rearrangement links TRBV25-1 to TRBJ1-2; D gene ambiguous. Per germline, CDR1 MGHDK and CDR2 SYGVNS. Between the trimmed V and J ends, which lost 0 bases and 3 bases, there was a span of 8 bases. This CDR3 has 14 amino acids. CDR3 bases: TGTGCCAGCAGTGAATACGGACGGGACTATGGCTACACCTTC. This translates into CASSEYGRDYGYTF.

This clone was picked up one time. The chain uses TRBV7-9 and TRBJ2-7, with D possibly being TRBD1 (6 bases). The CDR3 has 13 amino acids. The V end was cut by 5 bases, the J end by 4 bases, with 12 bases between. Germline CDR1 is SEHNR and CDR2 is FQNEAQ (reference sequence). In DNA, the CDR3 is TGTGCCAGCAGCCGACAGGAGAAATACGAGCAGTACTTC. The encoded protein is CASSRQEKYEQYF.

The chain employs TRBV5-1 and TRBJ1-3; a weak D match, TRBD1 (5 bases). CDR1 SGHRS and CDR2 YFSETQ come from the germline V gene. Deletions cut 0 bases from V and 2 bases from J, with 6 bases between. There are 14 residues in the CDR3. CDR3 sequence (DNA): TGCGCCAGCAGCTTGGGCAGGGCTGGAAACACCATATATTTT. Protein sequence: CASSLGRAGNTIYF.

The chain carries TRBV7-8 and TRBJ1-5, with D unresolved. The CDR3 consists of 14 residues. Germline V gene sequence: CDR1 SGHVS, CDR2 FQNEAQ. Between the trimmed V and J ends, which lost 5 bases and 3 bases, there was a span of 11 bases. The CDR3 sequence: CASSPRAVNQPQHF. The DNA for the CDR3 is TGTGCCAGCAGCCCCCGGGCAGTCAATCAGCCCCAGCATTTT.

This clone has just one count. CDR3 DNA sequence: TGTGCCAGCAGCCCGGGACAGCGCAATCAGCCCCAGCATTTT. Protein: CASSPGQRNQPQHF. This chain connects TRBV11-2 to TRBJ1-5; the match to TRBD1 covers 7 bases. Germline V gives CDR1 SGHAT, CDR2 FQNNGV. V shed 5 bases, J shed 2 bases, and the junction held 3 bases outside the gene matches. The CDR3 loop spans 14 amino acids. The variable domain in full, with the rest retrieved from reference TRBV11-2 and TRBJ1-5, is EAGVAQSPRYKIIEKRQSVAFWCNPISGHATLYWYQQILGQGPKLLIQFQNNGVVDDSQLPKDRFSAERLKGVDSTLKIQPAKLEDSAVYLCASSPGQRNQPQHFGDGTRLSIL.

The V call is TRBV5-6, the J call TRBJ1-1; D ambiguous. The CDR3 loop spans 13 amino acids. In germline, CDR1 is SGHDT, CDR2 YYEEEE. Trimming left V 1 base short and J 7 bases short, with 11 bases between. In DNA, the CDR3 is TGTGCCAGCAGCTTGTTCGGGGTAAGTGAAGCTTTCTTT. Encoded protein: CASSLFGVSEAFF.

In its sample, this clone was seen once. The chain links TRBV5-1 to TRBJ2-1; 10 positions match TRBD2. Germline V gene data show CDR1 as SGHRS and CDR2 as YFSETQ. The CDR3 loop spans 15 amino acids. J was trimmed by 2 bases and V by 4 bases; bases with no gene match: 3. The CDR3: CASSTTSGAYNEQFF. CDR3 nucleotides: TGCGCCAGCAGCACCACTAGCGGGGCCTACAATGAGCAGTTCTTC.

In this sample, this clone turned up once. This chain joins TRBV6-5 and TRBJ2-3; D gene uncertain. The germline CDR1 and CDR2 sequences are MNHEY and SVGAGI. Trimming cost V 7 bases and J 10 bases, with 24 bases left between them. The CDR3 loop spans 15 amino acids. CDR3 amino acids: CASKNDRAPPWSQYF. In DNA form, the CDR3 reads TGTGCCAGCAAAAACGACCGGGCCCCCCCATGGTCGCAGTATTTT.

The chain uses TRBV6-1 and TRBJ2-3, with 7 positions matching TRBD2. V dropped 2 bases and J dropped 6; count of bases not matched to a gene: 14. The CDR3 has 17 amino acids. Germline-derived CDR1 and CDR2 are MNHNS and SASEGT. The CDR3 nucleotides read TGTGCCAGCAGTGAATCCATGTCCGGGACTACCCGGGATACGCAGTATTTT. It encodes CASSESMSGTTRDTQYF.

This chain links TRBV27 with TRBJ2-1; D not resolved. The CDR3 sequence is 15 residues long. Looked up from germline, CDR1 is MNHEY and CDR2 is SMNVEV (reference sequence). With 3 bases removed from V and 5 bases from J, the gap between germline ends came to 14 bases. CDR3 region: CASSFSVYPDNEQFF. The DNA for the CDR3 is TGTGCCAGCAGTTTTTCAGTTTACCCGGACAATGAGCAGTTCTTC.

The V gene is TRBV5-1, the J gene TRBJ1-6, with unresolved D. V lost 1 base, J lost 3 bases, and 5 bases lay in between. Germline V lookup: CDR1 SGHRS, CDR2 YFSETQ. The CDR3 contains 14 residues. CDR3: CASSLFDYNSPLHF. The CDR3 DNA sequence: TGCGCCAGCAGCTTGTTTGACTATAATTCACCCCTCCACTTT.

V and J are TRBV5-4 and TRBJ1-3; unclear D gene. CDR1 SGHNT and CDR2 YYREEE come from the germline V gene (reference sequence). The CDR3 contains 17 residues. Trimming took 2 bases from V and 0 from J, leaving 15 bases between them. The DNA of the CDR3 is TGTGCCAGCAGCTTTACCGGACGGCCACTCTCTGGAAACACCATATATTTT. It specifies CASSFTGRPLSGNTIYF.

This rearrangement joins TRBV10-1 to TRBJ2-3; D not resolved. Trimming shortened V by 0 bases and J by 12 bases, and 10 bases separated the two germline ends. The CDR3 covers 12 residues. Germline V lookup: CDR1 WNHNN, CDR2 SYGVQD (reference sequence). CDR3 nucleotides: TGCGCCAGCAGTGAGTCGAATCGGAACCAGTATTTT. As protein: CASSESNRNQYF.

This chain links TRBV11-2 with TRBJ2-7; 8 bases agree with TRBD1. V lost 5 bases and J lost 2; bases outside the gene matches: 8. CDR1 is SGHAT, CDR2 FQNNGV, per germline. The CDR3 sequence is 15 residues long. The DNA for the CDR3 is TGTGCCAGCAGCCGCAACGGACAGGGTGCCTACGAGCAGTACTTC. Translating it yields CASSRNGQGAYEQYF.

V is TRBV5-1 and J is TRBJ2-3; D is unclear. The CDR3 loop spans 15 amino acids. Germline values: CDR1 SGHRS, CDR2 YFSETQ. The germline V and J ends were trimmed by 0 bases and 2 bases, with 10 bases remaining between them. CDR3 in amino acids: CASSLEGHHTDTQYF. CDR3 sequence (DNA): TGCGCCAGCAGCTTGGAGGGCCACCACACAGATACGCAGTATTTT.

Judged by abundance, this clone is medium-sized. CDR3 sequence (DNA): TGTGCCAGCAGCTTGGACCCTTATAGCAATCAGCCCCAGCATTTT. As protein: CASSLDPYSNQPQHF. The chain uses TRBV5-4 and TRBJ1-5; the D is unclear. CDR1 and CDR2 from the germline V gene are SGHNT and YYREEE (reference sequence). V lost 0 bases, J lost 0 bases, and 7 bases lay in between. CDR3 length: 15 residues. The full variable domain, in which reference TRBV5-4 and TRBJ1-5 provide the parts outside the CDR3, is ETGVTQSPTHLIKTRGQQVTLRCSSQSGHNTVSWYQQALGQGPQFIFQYYREEENGRGNFPPRFSGLQFPNYSSELNVNALELDDSALYLCASSLDPYSNQPQHFGDGTRLSIL.

The gene calls are TRBV10-3 and TRBJ2-1; TRBD2 matches at 16 bases. This CDR3 contains 16 residues. The junction had 10 bases not matched to a gene; V was cut back by 8 bases and J by 9 bases. CDR1 is ENHRY and CDR2 is SYGVKD in the germline V gene. CDR3 sequence: CAIGETGTSGRGEQFF. DNA of the CDR3: TGTGCCATCGGGGAGACCGGGACTAGCGGGAGGGGTGAGCAGTTCTTC.

This clone has more than one count but fewer than ten. The J gene is TRBJ1-3, the V gene TRBV29-1; perhaps TRBD1 as D (6 bases). Germline CDR1 and CDR2: SQVTM and ANQGSEA. Trimming removed 0 bases at V and 4 bases at J, with 13 bases between. The CDR3 extends over 15 amino acids. In DNA form, the CDR3 reads TGCAGCGTTGAAGACTTACAGGGTTTCGGAAACACCATATATTTT. This encodes CSVEDLQGFGNTIYF.

This clone showed up just once. The chain joins TRBV7-9 to TRBJ2-1; D is unclear. V gave up 1 base and J gave up 2 bases, with 15 bases separating them. CDR1 is SEHNR, CDR2 FQNEAQ, per germline (reference sequence). This CDR3 has 17 amino acids. CDR3 DNA sequence: TGTGCCAGCAGCTTAGATAGTCGGGCAGTGACCTACAATGAGCAGTTCTTC. Protein sequence: CASSLDSRAVTYNEQFF.

The V and J genes are TRBV4-1 and TRBJ1-1; D is ambiguous. CDR3 length: 15 amino acids. Trimming stripped 0 bases from V and 0 bases from J, with 8 bases between. CDR1 is MGHRA and CDR2 is YSYEKL in the germline V gene. This CDR3 reads CASSQEVVLNTEAFF. CDR3 DNA: TGCGCCAGCAGCCAAGAGGTGGTTCTGAACACTGAAGCTTTCTTT.

This clone has only a few counts. The J gene is TRBJ1-2, the V gene TRBV7-6, with 10 bases matching TRBD1. The germline CDR1 and CDR2 sequences are SGHVS and FNYEAQ. The trim removed 4 bases at V and 7 bases at J, leaving 6 bases unmatched. The CDR3 covers 14 residues. CDR3 residues: CASSSRDRGGGYTF. CDR3 DNA: TGTGCCAGCAGCTCAAGGGACAGGGGAGGTGGCTACACCTTC.

The chain is built from TRBV5-1 and TRBJ1-2; the D is unclear. With 3 bases removed from V and 5 bases from J, the gap between germline ends came to 14 bases. CDR3 length: 14 residues. CDR1 is SGHRS and CDR2 is YFSETQ in the germline V gene. The DNA of the CDR3 is TGCGCCAGCAGCTCAAAGACGGACTCATATGGCTACACCTTC. This translates into CASSSKTDSYGYTF.

This sequence joins TRBV6-5 and TRBJ2-7, with D uncertain. This CDR3 comprises 13 residues. Trimming shortened V by 0 bases and J by 5 bases, and 8 bases separated the two germline ends. Germline CDR1 MNHEY, CDR2 SVGAGI. CDR3 in amino acids: CASSYSVDHEQYF. The DNA for the CDR3 is TGTGCCAGCAGTTACTCGGTAGACCACGAGCAGTACTTC.

This chain joins TRBV5-6 and TRBJ2-7; 7 nucleotides align to TRBD1. The trim removed 1 base at V and 3 bases at J, leaving 10 bases unmatched. This CDR3 has 16 amino acids. Germline CDR1 reads SGHDT; CDR2 reads YYEEEE. CDR3 protein: CASSLYTGTVNYEQYF. The CDR3 region has the DNA TGTGCCAGCAGCTTGTATACCGGGACAGTGAACTACGAGCAGTACTTC.